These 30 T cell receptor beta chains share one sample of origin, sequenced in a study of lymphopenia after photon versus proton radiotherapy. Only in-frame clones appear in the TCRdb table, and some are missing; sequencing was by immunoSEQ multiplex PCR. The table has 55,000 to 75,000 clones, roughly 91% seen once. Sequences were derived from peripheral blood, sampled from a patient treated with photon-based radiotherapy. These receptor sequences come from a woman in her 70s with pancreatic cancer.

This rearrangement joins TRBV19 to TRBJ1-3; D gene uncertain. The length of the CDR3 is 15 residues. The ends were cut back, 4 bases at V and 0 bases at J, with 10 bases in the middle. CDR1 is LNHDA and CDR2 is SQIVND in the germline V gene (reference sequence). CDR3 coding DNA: TGTGCCAGTAGTAGAGGGTCCAACTCTGGAAACACCATATATTTT. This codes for CASSRGSNSGNTIYF.

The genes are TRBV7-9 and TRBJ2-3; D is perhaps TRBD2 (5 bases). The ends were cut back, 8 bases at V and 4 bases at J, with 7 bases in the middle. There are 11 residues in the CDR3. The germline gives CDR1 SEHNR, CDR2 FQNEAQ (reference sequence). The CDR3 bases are TGTGCCAGCTCCGGGGCAGATACGCAGTATTTT. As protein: CASSGADTQYF.

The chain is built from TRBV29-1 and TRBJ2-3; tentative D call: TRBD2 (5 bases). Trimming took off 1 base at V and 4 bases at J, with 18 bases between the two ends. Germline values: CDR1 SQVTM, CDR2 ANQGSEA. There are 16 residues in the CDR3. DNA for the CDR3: TGCAGCGTTGAAGGGTTAGCGAGCGCGAGCGCAGATACGCAGTATTTT. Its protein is CSVEGLASASADTQYF.

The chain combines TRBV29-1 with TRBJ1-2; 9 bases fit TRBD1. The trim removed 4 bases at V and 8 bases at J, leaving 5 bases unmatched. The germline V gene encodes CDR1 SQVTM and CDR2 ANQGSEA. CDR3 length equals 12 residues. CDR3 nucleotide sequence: TGCAGCGTTGGGGGACAGGGTTGGGGCTACACCTTC. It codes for CSVGGQGWGYTF.

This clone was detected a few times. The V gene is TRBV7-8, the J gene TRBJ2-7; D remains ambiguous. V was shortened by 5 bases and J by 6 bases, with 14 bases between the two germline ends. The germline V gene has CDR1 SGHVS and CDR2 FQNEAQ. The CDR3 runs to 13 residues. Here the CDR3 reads CASSRAQSGEQYF. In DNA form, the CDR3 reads TGTGCCAGCAGCCGAGCGCAATCCGGCGAGCAGTACTTC.

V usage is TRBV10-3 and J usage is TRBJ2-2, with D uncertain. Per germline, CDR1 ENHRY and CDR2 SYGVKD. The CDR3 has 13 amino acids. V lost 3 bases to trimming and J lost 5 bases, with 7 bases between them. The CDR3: CAISEGFTGELFF. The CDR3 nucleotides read TGTGCCATCAGTGAAGGTTTTACCGGGGAGCTGTTTTTT.

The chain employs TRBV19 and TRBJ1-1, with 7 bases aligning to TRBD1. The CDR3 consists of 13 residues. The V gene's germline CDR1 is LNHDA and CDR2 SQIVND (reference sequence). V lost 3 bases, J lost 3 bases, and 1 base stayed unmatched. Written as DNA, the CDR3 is TGTGCCAGTAGTATGGACAGGTACACTGAAGCTTTCTTT. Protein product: CASSMDRYTEAFF.

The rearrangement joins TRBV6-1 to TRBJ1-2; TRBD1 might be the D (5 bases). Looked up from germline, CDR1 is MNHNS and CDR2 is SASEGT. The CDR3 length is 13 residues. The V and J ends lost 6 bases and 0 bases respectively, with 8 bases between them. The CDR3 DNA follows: TGTGCCAGCAGGACAGCGGCTAACTATGGCTACACCTTC. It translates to CASRTAANYGYTF.

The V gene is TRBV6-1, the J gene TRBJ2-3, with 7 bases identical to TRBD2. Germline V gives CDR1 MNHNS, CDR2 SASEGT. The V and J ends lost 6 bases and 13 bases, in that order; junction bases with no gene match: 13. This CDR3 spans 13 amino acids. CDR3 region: CASSAGTTNRKYF. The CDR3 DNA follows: TGTGCCAGCAGCGCCGGGACTACGAACCGAAAGTATTTT.

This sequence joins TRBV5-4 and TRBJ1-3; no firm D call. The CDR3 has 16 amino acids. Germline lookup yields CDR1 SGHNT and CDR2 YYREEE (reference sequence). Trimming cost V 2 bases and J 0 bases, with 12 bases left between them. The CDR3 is CASSFSGTLSGNTIYF. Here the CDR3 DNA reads TGTGCCAGCAGCTTCTCCGGAACCCTCTCTGGAAACACCATATATTTT.

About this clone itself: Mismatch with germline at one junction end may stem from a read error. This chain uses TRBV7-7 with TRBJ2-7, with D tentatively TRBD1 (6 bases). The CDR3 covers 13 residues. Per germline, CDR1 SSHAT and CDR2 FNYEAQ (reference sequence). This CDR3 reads CASSFEQGSEQYF. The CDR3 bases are TGTGCTAGCAGCTTTGAACAGGGAAGTGAGCAGTACTTC.

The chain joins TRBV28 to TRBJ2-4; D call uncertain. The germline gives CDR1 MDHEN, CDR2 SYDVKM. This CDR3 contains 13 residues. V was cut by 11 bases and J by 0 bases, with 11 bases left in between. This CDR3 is CAVNTLAKNIQYF. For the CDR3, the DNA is TGTGCCGTGAACACCCTAGCCAAAAACATTCAGTACTTC.

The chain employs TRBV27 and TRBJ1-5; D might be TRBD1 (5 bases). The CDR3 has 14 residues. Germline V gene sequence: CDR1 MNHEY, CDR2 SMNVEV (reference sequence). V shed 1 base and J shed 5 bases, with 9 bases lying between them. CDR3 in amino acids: CASSLYMGDQPQHF. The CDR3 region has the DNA TGTGCCAGCAGTTTATATATGGGGGATCAGCCCCAGCATTTT.

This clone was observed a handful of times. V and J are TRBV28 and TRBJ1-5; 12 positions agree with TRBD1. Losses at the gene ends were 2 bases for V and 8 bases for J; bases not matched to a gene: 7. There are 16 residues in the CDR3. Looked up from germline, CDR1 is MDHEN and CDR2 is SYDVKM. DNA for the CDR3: TGTGCCAGCAGTTTAGCGGGACAGGGGGCGAGGAAGCCCCAGCATTTT. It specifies CASSLAGQGARKPQHF.

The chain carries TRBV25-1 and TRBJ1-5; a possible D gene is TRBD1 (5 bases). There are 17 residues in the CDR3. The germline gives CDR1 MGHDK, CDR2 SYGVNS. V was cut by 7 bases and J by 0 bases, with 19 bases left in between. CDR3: CASTLGAVMYSNQPQHF. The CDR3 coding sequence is TGTGCCAGCACCCTAGGGGCAGTAATGTATAGCAATCAGCCCCAGCATTTT.

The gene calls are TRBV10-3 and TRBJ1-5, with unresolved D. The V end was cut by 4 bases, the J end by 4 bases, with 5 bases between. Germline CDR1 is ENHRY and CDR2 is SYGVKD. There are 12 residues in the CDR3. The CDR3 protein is CAISALNQPQHF. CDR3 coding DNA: TGTGCCATCAGTGCCTTGAATCAGCCCCAGCATTTT.

The DNA for the CDR3 is TGTGCCAGCTCAAAAGACAGATACGAGCAGTACTTC. Protein sequence: CASSKDRYEQYF. The rearrangement links TRBV18 to TRBJ2-7; D is perhaps TRBD1 (5 bases). V lost 5 bases and J 4 bases, leaving 9 bases between the germline ends. In germline, CDR1 is KGHSH, CDR2 LQKENI. CDR3 length: 12 amino acids.

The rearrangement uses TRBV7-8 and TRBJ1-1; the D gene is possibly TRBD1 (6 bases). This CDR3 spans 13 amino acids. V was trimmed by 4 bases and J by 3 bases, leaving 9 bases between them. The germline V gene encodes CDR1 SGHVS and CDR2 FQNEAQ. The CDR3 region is CASSWTEDTEAFF. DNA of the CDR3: TGTGCCAGCAGCTGGACAGAAGACACTGAAGCTTTCTTT.

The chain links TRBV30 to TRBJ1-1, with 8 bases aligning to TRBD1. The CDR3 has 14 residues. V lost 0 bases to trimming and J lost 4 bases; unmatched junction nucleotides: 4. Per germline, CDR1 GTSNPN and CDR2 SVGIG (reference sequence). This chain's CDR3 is CAWSVQTGATEAFF. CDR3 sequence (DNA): TGTGCCTGGAGTGTACAGACAGGGGCCACTGAAGCTTTCTTT.

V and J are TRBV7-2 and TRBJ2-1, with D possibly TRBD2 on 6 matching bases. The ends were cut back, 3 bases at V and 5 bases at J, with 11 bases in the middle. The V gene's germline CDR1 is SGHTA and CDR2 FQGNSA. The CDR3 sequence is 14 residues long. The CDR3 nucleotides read TGTGCCAGCAGCTTGGAGGGGCCGAACAATGAGCAGTTCTTC. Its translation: CASSLEGPNNEQFF.

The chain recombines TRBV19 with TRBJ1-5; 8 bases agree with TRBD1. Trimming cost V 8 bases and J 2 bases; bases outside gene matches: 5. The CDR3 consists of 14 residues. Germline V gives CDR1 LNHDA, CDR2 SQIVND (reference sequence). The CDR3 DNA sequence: TGTGCCAGTCGACAGGGGTCGGGCAATCAGCCCCAGCATTTT. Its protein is CASRQGSGNQPQHF. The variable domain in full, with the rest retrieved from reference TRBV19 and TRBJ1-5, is DGGITQSPKYLFRKEGQNVTLSCEQNLNHDAMYWYRQDPGQGLRLIYYSQIVNDFQKGDIAEGYSVSREKKESFPLTVTSAQKNPTAFYLCASRQGSGNQPQHFGDGTRLSIL.

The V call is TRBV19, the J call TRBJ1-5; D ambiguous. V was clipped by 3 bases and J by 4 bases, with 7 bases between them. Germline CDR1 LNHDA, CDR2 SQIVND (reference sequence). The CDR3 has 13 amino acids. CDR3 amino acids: CASSIGENQPQHF. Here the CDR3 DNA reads TGTGCCAGTAGTATTGGTGAGAATCAGCCCCAGCATTTT. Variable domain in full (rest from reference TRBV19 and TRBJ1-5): DGGITQSPKYLFRKEGQNVTLSCEQNLNHDAMYWYRQDPGQGLRLIYYSQIVNDFQKGDIAEGYSVSREKKESFPLTVTSAQKNPTAFYLCASSIGENQPQHFGDGTRLSIL.

As DNA, the CDR3 is TGTGCCAGCAGTGGGGCGACTAGCGGGACCCCATACAATGAGCAGTTCTTC. As protein: CASSGATSGTPYNEQFF. J is TRBJ2-1 and V is TRBV25-1; 11 bases line up with TRBD2. This CDR3 contains 17 residues. Germline V gene sequence: CDR1 MGHDK, CDR2 SYGVNS. Trimming removed 4 bases from V and 4 bases from J; junction bases left unmatched: 9.

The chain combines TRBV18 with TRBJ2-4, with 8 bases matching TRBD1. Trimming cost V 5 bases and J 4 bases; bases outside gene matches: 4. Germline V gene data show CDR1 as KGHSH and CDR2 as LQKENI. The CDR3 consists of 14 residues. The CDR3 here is CASSADRVKNIQYF. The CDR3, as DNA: TGTGCCAGCTCAGCGGACAGGGTAAAAAACATTCAGTACTTC.

The CDR3 here is CASSARLGGARGEKLFF. The CDR3 DNA follows: TGTGCCAGTAGTGCCCGGCTGGGGGGCGCAAGAGGTGAAAAACTGTTTTTT. The J gene is TRBJ1-4, the V gene TRBV19; possible D gene TRBD1, 6 bases. Between the trimmed V and J ends, which lost 5 bases and 7 bases, there was a span of 23 bases. The CDR3 totals 17 residues. CDR1 is LNHDA, CDR2 SQIVND, per germline (reference sequence).

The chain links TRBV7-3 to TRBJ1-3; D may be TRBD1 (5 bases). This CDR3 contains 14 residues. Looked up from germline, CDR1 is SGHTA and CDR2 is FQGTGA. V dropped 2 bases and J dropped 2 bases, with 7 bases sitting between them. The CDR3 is CASSLGTAGNTIYF. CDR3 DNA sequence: TGTGCCAGCAGCTTAGGGACGGCTGGAAACACCATATATTTT. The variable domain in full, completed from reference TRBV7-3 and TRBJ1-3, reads GAGVSQTPSNKVTEKGKYVELRCDPISGHTALYWYRQSLGQGPEFLIYFQGTGAADDSGLPNDRFFAVRPEGSVSTLKIQRTERGDSAVYLCASSLGTAGNTIYFGEGSWLTVV.

The CDR3 nucleotides are TGTGCCAGCAGCCAAGATTCGAGCGGGAGGTGGGGTGAGCAGTTCTTC. This translates into CASSQDSSGRWGEQFF. The rearrangement links TRBV4-2 to TRBJ2-1; TRBD2 matches 9 bases. Germline lookup yields CDR1 LGHNA and CDR2 YNFKEQ. V dropped 0 bases and J dropped 9; count of bases not matched to a gene: 9. The CDR3 has 16 residues.

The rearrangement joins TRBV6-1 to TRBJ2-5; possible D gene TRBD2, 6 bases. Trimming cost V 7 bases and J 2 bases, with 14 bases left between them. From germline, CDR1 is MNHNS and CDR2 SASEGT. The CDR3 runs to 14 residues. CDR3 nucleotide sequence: TGTGCCAGCACCAAGGGACTGGAACAAGAGACCCAGTACTTC. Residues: CASTKGLEQETQYF.

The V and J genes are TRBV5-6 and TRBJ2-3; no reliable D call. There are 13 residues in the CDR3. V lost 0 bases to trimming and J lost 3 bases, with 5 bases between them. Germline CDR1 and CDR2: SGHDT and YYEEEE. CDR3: CASSLVSTDTQYF. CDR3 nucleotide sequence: TGTGCCAGCAGCTTGGTTTCAACAGATACGCAGTATTTT.

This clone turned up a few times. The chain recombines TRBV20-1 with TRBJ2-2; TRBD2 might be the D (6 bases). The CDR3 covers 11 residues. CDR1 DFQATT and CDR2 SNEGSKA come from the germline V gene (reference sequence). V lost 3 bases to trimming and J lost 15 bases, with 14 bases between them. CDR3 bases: TGCAGTGCTAGGGTTGGAGGGTGGGTGTTTTTT. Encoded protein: CSARVGGWVFF.